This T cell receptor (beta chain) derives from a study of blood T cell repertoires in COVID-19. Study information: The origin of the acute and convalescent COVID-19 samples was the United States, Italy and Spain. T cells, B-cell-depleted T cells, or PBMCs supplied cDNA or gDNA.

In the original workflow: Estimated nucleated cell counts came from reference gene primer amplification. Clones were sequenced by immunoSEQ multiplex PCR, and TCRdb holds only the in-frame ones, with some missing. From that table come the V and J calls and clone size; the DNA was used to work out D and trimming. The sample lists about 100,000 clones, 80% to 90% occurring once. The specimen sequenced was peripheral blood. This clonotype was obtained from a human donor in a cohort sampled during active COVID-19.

For the CDR3, the DNA is TGTGCCAGCGGACAGGGTCGCACTGAAGCTTTCTTT. Translation: CASGQGRTEAFF. V is TRBV2 and J is TRBJ1-1; 8 nucleotides agree with TRBD1. The CDR3 loop spans 12 amino acids. Germline-derived CDR1 and CDR2 are SNHLY and FYNNEI. The junction had 3 bases not matched to a gene; V was cut back by 8 bases and J by 4 bases.